The source of this TCR beta chain is a study of blood T cell repertoires in COVID-19. In the study overall: Specimens from acute and convalescent COVID-19 originated in the United States, Italy and Spain. The cDNA or gDNA used as material had been derived from T cells, B-cell-depleted T cells, or PBMCs.

In germline, CDR1 is LNHNV, CDR2 YYDKDF (reference sequence). J gave up 0 bases and V 0 bases, and 7 bases lay outside the gene matches. CDR3 size: 18 residues. In the authors' workflow: Reference gene primer amplification gave estimated nucleated cell counts. Some clones are missing from TCRdb's copy, which holds only in-frame ones; the method was immunoSEQ multiplex PCR. V and J calls and clone size come straight from that table; D and trimming were deduced from the DNA. The sample includes more than 45,000 clones, about 87% of them seen just once. Sequencing was done on a sample of peripheral blood. The V and J genes are TRBV15 and TRBJ2-1; 8 bases match TRBD1. This TCR was sampled from a man aged 60-69 years with acute or convalescent COVID-19. CDR3 nucleotide sequence: TGTGCCACCAGCAGAGACTCTGGACAGGGCAGCTCCTACAATGAGCAGTTCTTC. Residues: CATSRDSGQGSSYNEQFF.